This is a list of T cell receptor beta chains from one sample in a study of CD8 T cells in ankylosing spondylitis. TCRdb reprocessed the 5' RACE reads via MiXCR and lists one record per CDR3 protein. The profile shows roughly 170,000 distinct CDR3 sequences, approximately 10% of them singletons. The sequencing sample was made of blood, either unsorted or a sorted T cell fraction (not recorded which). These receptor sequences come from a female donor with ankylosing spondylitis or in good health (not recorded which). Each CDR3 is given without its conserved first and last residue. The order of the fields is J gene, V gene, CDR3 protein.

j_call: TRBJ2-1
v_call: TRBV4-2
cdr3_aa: ASSQGTPGEQF

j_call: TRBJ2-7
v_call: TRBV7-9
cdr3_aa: ASSPRQGRTYEQY

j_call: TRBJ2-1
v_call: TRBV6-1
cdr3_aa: ASSERVSEQF

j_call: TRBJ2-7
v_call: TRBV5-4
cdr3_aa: ASSGVMPDEQY

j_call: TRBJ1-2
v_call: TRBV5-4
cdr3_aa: ASSLNPGTYGYT

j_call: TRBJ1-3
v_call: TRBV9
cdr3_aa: ASSVAGTGGNTIY

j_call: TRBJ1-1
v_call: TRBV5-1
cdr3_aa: ASSQQGGNTEAF

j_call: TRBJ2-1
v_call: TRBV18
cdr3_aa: ASSPGEGPPTNEQF

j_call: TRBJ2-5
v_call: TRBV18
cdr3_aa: ASSAFPALKETQY

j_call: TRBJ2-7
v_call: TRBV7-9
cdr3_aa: ASRSGSAFYEQY

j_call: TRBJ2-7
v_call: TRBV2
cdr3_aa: ASSRGVNEQY

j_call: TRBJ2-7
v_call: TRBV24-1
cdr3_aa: ATSDSPGQELQYEQY

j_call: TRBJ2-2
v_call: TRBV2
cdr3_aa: AVPVGANTGELF

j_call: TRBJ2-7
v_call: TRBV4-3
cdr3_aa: ASSYDRALYLYEQY